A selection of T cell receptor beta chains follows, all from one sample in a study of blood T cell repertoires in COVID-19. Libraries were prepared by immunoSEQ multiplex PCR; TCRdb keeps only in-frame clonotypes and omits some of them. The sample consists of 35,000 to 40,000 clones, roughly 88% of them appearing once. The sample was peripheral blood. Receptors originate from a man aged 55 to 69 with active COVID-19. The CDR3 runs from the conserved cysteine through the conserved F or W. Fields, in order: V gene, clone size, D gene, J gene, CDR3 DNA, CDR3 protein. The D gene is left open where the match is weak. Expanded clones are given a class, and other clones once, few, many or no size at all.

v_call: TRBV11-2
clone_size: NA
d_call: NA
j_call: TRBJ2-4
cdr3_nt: TGTGCCAGCAGCTTAGGGGACGCGGGACCCCTCCTAGCCAAAAACATTCAGTACTTC
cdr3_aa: CASSLGDAGPLLAKNIQYF

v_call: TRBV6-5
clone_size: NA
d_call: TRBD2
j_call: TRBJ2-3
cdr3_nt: TGTGCCAGCAGGGGGAGGGGCACAGATACGCAGTATTTT
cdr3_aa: CASRGRGTDTQYF

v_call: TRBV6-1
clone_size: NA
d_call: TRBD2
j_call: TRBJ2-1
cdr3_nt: TGTGCCAGCAGTGAGGGTGCGGGGGAAAACAATGAGCAGTTCTTC
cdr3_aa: CASSEGAGENNEQFF

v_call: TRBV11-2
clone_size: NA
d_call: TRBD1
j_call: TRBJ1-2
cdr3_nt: TGTGCCAGCAGCACACCGACGAGGGGGCCAAAGGACTATGGCTACACCTTC
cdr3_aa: CASSTPTRGPKDYGYTF

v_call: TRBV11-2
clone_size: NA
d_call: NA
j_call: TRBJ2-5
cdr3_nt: TGTGCCAGCAGCCCCGACAGGTTCCAAGAGACCCAGTACTTC
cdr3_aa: CASSPDRFQETQYF

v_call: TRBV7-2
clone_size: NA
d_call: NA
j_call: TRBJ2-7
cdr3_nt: TGTGCCAGCAGCTCCCGGGACAACTACGAGCAGTACTTC
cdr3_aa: CASSSRDNYEQYF

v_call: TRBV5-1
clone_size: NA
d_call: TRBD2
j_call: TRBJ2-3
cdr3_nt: TGCGCCAGCAGGCAATCGGGACTAGCGGGAGTTAAAGATACGCAGTATTTT
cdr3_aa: CASRQSGLAGVKDTQYF

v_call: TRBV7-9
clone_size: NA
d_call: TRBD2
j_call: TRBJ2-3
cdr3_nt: TGTGCCAGCAGCTTGTCCCGGGACTACCGCACAGATACGCAGTATTTT
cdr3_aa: CASSLSRDYRTDTQYF

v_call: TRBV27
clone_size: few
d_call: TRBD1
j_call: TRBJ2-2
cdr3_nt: TGTGCCAGCAGCTTAGACAGGGGTCGGTTGTTTTTT
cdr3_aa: CASSLDRGRLFF

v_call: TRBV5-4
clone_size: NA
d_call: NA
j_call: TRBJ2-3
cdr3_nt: TGTGCCAGCAGCTTATTGTCAAACACAGATACGCAGTATTTT
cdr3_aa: CASSLLSNTDTQYF

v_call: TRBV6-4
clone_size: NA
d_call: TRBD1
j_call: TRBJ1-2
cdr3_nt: TGTGCCAGCAGGCCTACCGGGACAGGGGATGGCTACACCTTC
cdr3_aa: CASRPTGTGDGYTF

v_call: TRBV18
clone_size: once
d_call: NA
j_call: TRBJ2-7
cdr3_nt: TGTGCCAGCTCACCAAGGGGCGGTCTCTACGAGCAGTACTTC
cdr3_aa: CASSPRGGLYEQYF

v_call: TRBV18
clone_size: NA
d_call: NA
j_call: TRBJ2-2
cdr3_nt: TGTGCCAGCTCCCTCGGGACTGGAAACACCGGGGAGCTGTTTTTT
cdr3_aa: CASSLGTGNTGELFF

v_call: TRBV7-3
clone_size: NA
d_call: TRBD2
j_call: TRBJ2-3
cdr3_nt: TGTGCCAGCAGCTATGGGGGCACTAGCGGAAGCACAGATACGCAGTATTTT
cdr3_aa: CASSYGGTSGSTDTQYF

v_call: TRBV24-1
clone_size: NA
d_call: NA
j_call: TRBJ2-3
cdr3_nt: TGTGCCACCAGTGACCCGCAGACAGGTGGCACAGATACGCAGTATTTT
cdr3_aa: CATSDPQTGGTDTQYF

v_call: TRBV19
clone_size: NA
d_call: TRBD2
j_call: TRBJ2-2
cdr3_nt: TGTGCCAGTAGTATAGGGCTAGCGGTCGCGAACACCGGGGAGCTGTTTTTT
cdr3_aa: CASSIGLAVANTGELFF

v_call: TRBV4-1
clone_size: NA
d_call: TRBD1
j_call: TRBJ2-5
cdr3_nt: TGCGCCAGCAGCCGAAGACAGGGGCCTCAAGAGACCCAGTACTTC
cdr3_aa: CASSRRQGPQETQYF

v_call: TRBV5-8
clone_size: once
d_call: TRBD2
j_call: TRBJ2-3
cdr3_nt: TGTGCCAGCAGCTCAGGACTAGCGGGGTGGGCAGATACGCAGTATTTT
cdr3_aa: CASSSGLAGWADTQYF

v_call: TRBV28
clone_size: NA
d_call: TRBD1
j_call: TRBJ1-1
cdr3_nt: TGTGCCAGCAGTCCTGCAGGGGGCCGGAACACTGAAGCTTTCTTT
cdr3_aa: CASSPAGGRNTEAFF

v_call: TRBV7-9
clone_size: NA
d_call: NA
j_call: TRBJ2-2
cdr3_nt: TGTGCCAGGGACTGGGCCCGGGAGCTGTTTTTT
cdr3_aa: CARDWARELFF

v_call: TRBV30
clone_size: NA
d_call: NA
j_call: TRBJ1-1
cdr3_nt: TGTGCCTGGAGTGTTGAGCCTACTTACACTGAAGCTTTCTTT
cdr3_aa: CAWSVEPTYTEAFF

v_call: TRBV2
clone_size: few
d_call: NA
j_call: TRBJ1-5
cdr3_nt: TGTGCCAGCCAGAAAGGAGGGTCCCAGCCCCAGCATTTT
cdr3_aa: CASQKGGSQPQHF

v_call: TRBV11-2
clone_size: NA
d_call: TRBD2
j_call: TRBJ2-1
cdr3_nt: TGTGCCAGCAGCCGCGGGATGGGAGGGGAAGTCGTTACGGGTGAGCAGTTCTTC
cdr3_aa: CASSRGMGGEVVTGEQFF

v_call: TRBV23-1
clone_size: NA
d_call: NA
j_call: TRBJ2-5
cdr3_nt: TGCGCCTTCCAGGTGAGAAAGACCCAGTACTTC
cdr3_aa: CAFQVRKTQYF

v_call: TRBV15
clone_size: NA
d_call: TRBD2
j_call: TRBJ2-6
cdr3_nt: TGTGCCACCAGCAGAGGGACTAGCGGGAGAGTGGGTCCTGGGGCCAACGTCCTGACTTTC
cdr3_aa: CATSRGTSGRVGPGANVLTF

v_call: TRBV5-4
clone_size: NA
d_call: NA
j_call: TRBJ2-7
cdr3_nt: TGTGCCAGCAGCTTGGACAGGACAGCCTACGAGCAGTACTTC
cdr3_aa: CASSLDRTAYEQYF

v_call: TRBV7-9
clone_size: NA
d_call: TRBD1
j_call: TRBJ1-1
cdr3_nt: TGTGCCAGCAGCTCCCAGGGGGCGGGAACTGAAGCTTTCTTT
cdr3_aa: CASSSQGAGTEAFF

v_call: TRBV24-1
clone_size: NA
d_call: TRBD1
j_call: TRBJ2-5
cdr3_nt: TGTGCCACCAGTGATGGGGGACAGGTAGGGGGAGAGACCCAGTACTTC
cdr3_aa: CATSDGGQVGGETQYF

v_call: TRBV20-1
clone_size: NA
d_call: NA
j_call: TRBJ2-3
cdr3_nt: TGCAGTGCTAGCGGAGTACCTTTGCAGTATTTT
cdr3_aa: CSASGVPLQYF

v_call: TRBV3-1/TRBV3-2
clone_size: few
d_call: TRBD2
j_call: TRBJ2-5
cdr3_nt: TGTGCCAGCAGCCACGGGGGGGTCAAAGAGACCCAGTACTTC
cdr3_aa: CASSHGGVKETQYF

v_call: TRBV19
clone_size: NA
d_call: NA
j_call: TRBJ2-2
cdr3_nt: TGTGCCAGTAGTGAAGCCGCCGGGGAGCTGTTTTTT
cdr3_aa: CASSEAAGELFF

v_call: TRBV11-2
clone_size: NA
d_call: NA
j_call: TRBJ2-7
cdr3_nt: TGTGCCAGCAGCCTACAGTACGAGCAGTACTTC
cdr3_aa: CASSLQYEQYF

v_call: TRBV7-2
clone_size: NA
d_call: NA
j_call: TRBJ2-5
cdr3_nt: TGTGCCAGCAGCCCCCAGGGGACCGCTCAAGAGACCCAGTACTTC
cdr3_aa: CASSPQGTAQETQYF

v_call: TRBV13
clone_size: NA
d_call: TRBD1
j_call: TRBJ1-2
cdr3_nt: TGTGCCAGCAGCTCGACAGGGGGCCGGGGAGCCTATGGCTACACCTTC
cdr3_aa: CASSSTGGRGAYGYTF

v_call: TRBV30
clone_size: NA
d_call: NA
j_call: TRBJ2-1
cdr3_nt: TGTGCCGCCCCGCTTACTAGCCTCACAACGAGTGAGCAGTTCTTC
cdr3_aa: CAAPLTSLTTSEQFF

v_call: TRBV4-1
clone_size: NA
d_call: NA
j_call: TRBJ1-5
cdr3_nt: TGCGCCAGCAGCCGAACGTCAGGGGCAAATCAGCCCCAGCATTTT
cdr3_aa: CASSRTSGANQPQHF

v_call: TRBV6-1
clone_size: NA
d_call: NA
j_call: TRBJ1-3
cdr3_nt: TGTGCCAGCAGTGATCCCGGTTTACTCTTTGACACCATATATTTT
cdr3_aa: CASSDPGLLFDTIYF

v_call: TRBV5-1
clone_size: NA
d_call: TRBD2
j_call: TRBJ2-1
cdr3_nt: TGCGCCAGCAGCCCCCGACCGGGACTAGCGGGAGAGGAGCAGTTCTTC
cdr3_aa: CASSPRPGLAGEEQFF

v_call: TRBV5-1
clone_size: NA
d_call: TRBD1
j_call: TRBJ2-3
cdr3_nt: TGCGCCAGCAGGGCGGGGACAGGGTTCGGAGATACGCAGTATTTT
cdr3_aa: CASRAGTGFGDTQYF

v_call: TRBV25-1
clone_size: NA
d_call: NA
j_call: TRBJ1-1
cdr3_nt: TGTGCCAGCAGTGAATTTAGAGGGAACACTGAAGCTTTCTTT
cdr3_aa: CASSEFRGNTEAFF

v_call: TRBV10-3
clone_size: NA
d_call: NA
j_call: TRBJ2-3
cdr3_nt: TGTGCCATCAGTGAGGGACAGTCAGATACGCAGTATTTT
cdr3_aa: CAISEGQSDTQYF

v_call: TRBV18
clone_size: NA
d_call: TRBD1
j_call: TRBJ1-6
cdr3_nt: TGTGCCAGCTCACCTGGGACAGGGAATTCACCCCTCCACTTT
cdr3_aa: CASSPGTGNSPLHF

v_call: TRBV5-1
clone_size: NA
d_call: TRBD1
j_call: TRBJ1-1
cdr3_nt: TGCGCCAGCAGCTTGAGGGACAGGGGGAACACTGAAGCTTTCTTT
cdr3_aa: CASSLRDRGNTEAFF

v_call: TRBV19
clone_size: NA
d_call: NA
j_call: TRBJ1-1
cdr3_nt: TGTGCCAGTAGTAACCTTCGGGACTTTAATACTGAAGCTTTCTTT
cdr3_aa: CASSNLRDFNTEAFF

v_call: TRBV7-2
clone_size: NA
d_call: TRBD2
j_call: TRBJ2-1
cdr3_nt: TGTGCCAGCAGTCCGGGACTAGCGGGAGTCGGAGAGCAGTTCTTC
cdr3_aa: CASSPGLAGVGEQFF